Presented here are 26 T cell receptor beta chains from one specimen sequenced in a study of CD8 T cells in ankylosing spondylitis. General study results and limits: Made up of eight highly homologous variants, a TCR beta motif appeared characteristic of ankylosing spondylitis blood.

Each CDR3 protein is one row after TCRdb ran MiXCR on the 5' RACE reads. This table holds about 840,000 distinct CDR3 sequences, 10% to 15% found once. Antigens of these TCRs are unknown. Sequenced input: blood, either unsorted or a sorted T cell fraction (not recorded which). The receptor source for this set is a male donor with ankylosing spondylitis.

The chain recombines TRBV7-2 with TRBJ2-7; 10 positions match TRBD1. The germline CDR1 and CDR2 sequences are SGHTA and FQGNSA. Losses at the gene ends were 0 bases for V and 4 bases for J; bases not matched to a gene: 9. This CDR3 is built from 17 residues. CDR3 sequence reads: CASSLALPGQGRYEQYF. CDR3 nucleotides: TGTGCCAGCAGCTTAGCGTTACCGGGACAGGGGAGATACGAGCAGTACTTC. The variable domain in full, with the rest retrieved from reference TRBV7-2 and TRBJ2-7, is GAGVSQSPSNKVTEKGKDVELRCDPISGHTALYWYRQSLGQGLEFLIYFQGNSAPDKSGLPSDRFSAERTGGSVSTLTIQRTQQEDSAVYLCASSLALPGQGRYEQYFGPGTRLTVT.

This clonotype was detected a few times. This chain joins TRBV7-9 and TRBJ2-3, with D unresolved. Germline V gene sequence: CDR1 SEHNR, CDR2 FQNEAQ (reference sequence). With 7 bases removed from V and 1 base from J, the gap between germline ends came to 12 bases. The CDR3 runs 14 residues. The CDR3 nucleotides are TGTGCCAGCAATCTACCTGGGGGCACAGATACGCAGTATTTT. Encoded protein: CASNLPGGTDTQYF.

In this sample, this clonotype turned up a few times. The chain links TRBV10-3 to TRBJ2-7; D tentatively fits TRBD1 or TRBD2 (5 bases each). CDR3 length equals 13 residues. V was clipped by 4 bases and J by 0 bases, with 7 bases between them. Germline CDR1 reads ENHRY; CDR2 reads SYGVKD. CDR3 in amino acids: CAISGDASYEQYF. The CDR3 nucleotides read TGTGCCATCAGTGGGGACGCCTCCTACGAGCAGTACTTC.

V usage is TRBV20-1 and J usage is TRBJ2-7, with D unresolved. The germline gives CDR1 DFQATT, CDR2 SNEGSKA (reference sequence). This CDR3 contains 16 residues. Deletions cut 0 bases from V and 2 bases from J, with 17 bases between. CDR3: CSARDKRTASPYEQYF. The CDR3 region has the DNA TGCAGTGCTAGAGATAAACGTACGGCCTCCCCCTACGAGCAGTACTTC.

V is TRBV6-5 and J is TRBJ2-3; 12 bases align to TRBD1. The CDR3 consists of 17 residues. V lost 4 bases, J lost 5 bases, and 10 bases stayed unmatched. Germline loops: CDR1 MNHEY, CDR2 SVGAGI. The DNA for the CDR3 is TGTGCCAGCAGTTCCGACGTGGGGACAGGGGGCGAAGATACGCAGTATTTT. It translates to CASSSDVGTGGEDTQYF.

This chain joins TRBV14 and TRBJ2-1; D gene ambiguous. Trimming removed 2 bases at V and 5 bases at J, with 7 bases between. CDR3 length: 13 residues. Per the germline V gene, CDR1 is SGHDN and CDR2 is FVKESK. CDR3 amino acids: CASSQSRNNEQFF. For the CDR3, the DNA is TGTGCCAGCAGCCAATCTAGGAACAATGAGCAGTTCTTC. The complete variable domain, with remaining parts taken from reference TRBV14 and TRBJ2-1, reads EAGVTQFPSHSVIEKGQTVTLRCDPISGHDNLYWYRRVMGKEIKFLLHFVKESKQDESGMPNNRFLAERTGGTYSTLKVQPAELEDSGVYFCASSQSRNNEQFFGPGTRLTVL.

This clonotype was counted ten times or more. The genes are TRBV5-6 and TRBJ1-2, with D unclear. The CDR3 spans 13 residues. Trimming removed 4 bases from V and 8 bases from J, with 15 bases in between. Looked up from germline, CDR1 is SGHDT and CDR2 is YYEEEE. The CDR3 region is CASSLLSGRGYTF. In nucleotides, the CDR3 is TGTGCCAGCAGCCTCCTCTCGGGGAGGGGCTACACCTTC.

V and J are TRBV4-1 and TRBJ2-7; a possible D gene is TRBD2 (6 bases). Germline CDR1 is MGHRA and CDR2 is YSYEKL. This CDR3 has 15 amino acids. The ends were cut back, 4 bases at V and 0 bases at J, with 13 bases in the middle. In DNA form, the CDR3 reads TGCGCCAGCAGCCGCGGGACGGCAATCTCCTACGAGCAGTACTTC. Translation gives CASSRGTAISYEQYF.

The chain has TRBV7-9 and TRBJ1-2; D is ambiguous. The CDR3 is made up of 13 amino acids. Germline V gives CDR1 SEHNR, CDR2 FQNEAQ (reference sequence). The V end lost 5 bases, the J end lost 5 bases, and 12 bases lay between the germline ends. CDR3 nucleotides: TGTGCCAGCAGCCGTAGTCAGCCTTATGGCTACACCTTC. It translates to CASSRSQPYGYTF.

The table lists this clonotype with a few counts. The genes are TRBV7-2 and TRBJ2-7, with 9 bases matching TRBD1. J lost 3 bases, V lost 2 bases, and 5 bases had no gene match. Germline lookup yields CDR1 SGHTA and CDR2 FQGNSA. CDR3 length equals 15 residues. CDR3 DNA sequence: TGTGCCAGCAGCTTACCGGGACAGGGTATCTACGAGCAGTACTTC. Translating it yields CASSLPGQGIYEQYF.

This clonotype has a handful of counts. The gene calls are TRBV4-1 and TRBJ1-1; 7 bases line up with TRBD1. The CDR3 runs 15 residues. Trimming took 0 bases from V and 6 from J; bases not matched to a gene: 7. Germline assignment: CDR1 MGHRA and CDR2 YSYEKL. CDR3 residues: CASSQDGAGGSEAFF. The CDR3 DNA sequence: TGCGCCAGCAGCCAAGATGGGGCAGGGGGATCTGAAGCTTTCTTT.

This clonotype was recorded many times. This chain links TRBV20-1 with TRBJ2-1, with a tentative D call TRBD1 (5 bases). This CDR3 comprises 12 residues. V gave up 2 bases and J gave up 4 bases, with 6 bases separating them. CDR1 and CDR2 from the germline V gene are DFQATT and SNEGSKA (reference sequence). This CDR3 is CSARQGYNEQFF. The CDR3 region has the DNA TGCAGTGCTAGACAGGGATACAATGAGCAGTTCTTC.

This clonotype was seen ten or more times. CDR3 nucleotides: TGTGCCAGCAGGGCAAGCCGGGTTGAAGCGCAGTTCTTC. Protein product: CASRASRVEAQFF. The chain combines TRBV2 with TRBJ2-1; no definite D call. The CDR3 has 13 residues. Deletions cut 6 bases from V and 12 bases from J, with 18 bases between. Germline values: CDR1 SNHLY, CDR2 FYNNEI.

There are many counts of this clonotype. The chain employs TRBV10-2 and TRBJ2-2, with no clear D. Trimming stripped 8 bases from V and 0 bases from J, with 7 bases between. Germline V CDR1 and CDR2: WSHSY, SAAADI. The CDR3 is made up of 13 amino acids. Here the CDR3 DNA reads TGCGCCAGCTGCGGTACGAACACCGGGGAGCTGTTTTTT. The encoded protein is CASCGTNTGELFF.

This clonotype appeared many times. The chain has TRBV20-1 and TRBJ1-5; D unclear. The CDR3 consists of 12 residues. Germline V CDR1 and CDR2: DFQATT, SNEGSKA (reference sequence). With 1 base removed from V and 4 bases from J, the gap between germline ends came to 5 bases. The CDR3 sequence: CSARGRNQPQHF. In DNA form, the CDR3 reads TGCAGTGCTAGAGGACGGAATCAGCCCCAGCATTTT.

The chain employs TRBV7-8 and TRBJ2-5; 7 bases map to TRBD2. The J segment lost 5 bases and the V segment lost 1 base, leaving 13 bases of the junction unmatched. CDR1 is SGHVS and CDR2 is FQNEAQ in the germline V gene. CDR3 length equals 17 residues. The CDR3 loop reads CASSLGLWEGVGETQYF. Here the CDR3 DNA reads TGTGCCAGCAGCTTAGGGCTTTGGGAGGGAGTGGGCGAGACCCAGTACTTC.

In this sample, this clonotype turned up once. The rearrangement links TRBV2 to TRBJ1-1; weak D call: TRBD1 (6 bases). This CDR3 has 13 amino acids. Deletions cut 7 bases from V and 1 base from J, with 10 bases between. Germline V CDR1 and CDR2: SNHLY, FYNNEI. The CDR3: CASIPGENTEAFF. The CDR3 nucleotides read TGTGCCAGCATACCAGGGGAGAACACTGAAGCTTTCTTT.

This chain joins TRBV24-1 and TRBJ1-1; D unclear. Germline V gene data show CDR1 as KGHDR and CDR2 as SFDVKD. This CDR3 spans 12 amino acids. V shed 6 bases and J shed 11 bases, with 15 bases lying between them. CDR3 nucleotide sequence: TGTGCCACCAGTAATTACGGCGAAACGGCTTTCTTT. Protein product: CATSNYGETAFF.

This clonotype showed up just a few times. V is TRBV20-1 and J is TRBJ2-1, with 10 bases that match TRBD2. This CDR3 is 16 amino acids long. The germline V gene has CDR1 DFQATT and CDR2 SNEGSKA (reference sequence). The V and J ends lost 2 bases and 5 bases, in that order; junction bases with no gene match: 9. The CDR3 region has the DNA TGCAGTGCTAGACGTCCGGGACTAGCGTCTGACAATGAGCAGTTCTTC. Protein: CSARRPGLASDNEQFF.

The chain carries TRBV7-2 and TRBJ2-5; D call uncertain. The CDR3 is 16 amino acids. The germline V gene has CDR1 SGHTA and CDR2 FQGNSA. The V end lost 2 bases, the J end lost 1 base, and 14 bases lay between the germline ends. The CDR3 DNA follows: TGTGCCAGCAGCTTACGAGGTCGCAGGTCCCAAGAGACCCAGTACTTC. This codes for CASSLRGRRSQETQYF. Full variable domain (missing parts from reference TRBV7-2 and TRBJ2-5): GAGVSQSPSNKVTEKGKDVELRCDPISGHTALYWYRQSLGQGLEFLIYFQGNSAPDKSGLPSDRFSAERTGGSVSTLTIQRTQQEDSAVYLCASSLRGRRSQETQYFGPGTRLLVL.

V gene TRBV4-3 combines with J gene TRBJ2-2; D is perhaps TRBD1 or TRBD2 (5 bases each). CDR1 and CDR2 from the germline V gene are LGHNA and YSLEER. The CDR3 totals 18 residues. The V gene lost 1 base and the J gene lost 0 bases, with 15 bases spanning the gap. The CDR3 protein is CASSQAKPGAANTGELFF. The CDR3 region has the DNA TGCGCCAGCAGCCAAGCAAAGCCCGGGGCCGCGAACACCGGGGAGCTGTTTTTT.

This clonotype was recorded at least ten times. V and J are TRBV20-1 and TRBJ2-7, with 7 positions matching TRBD2. With V trimmed by 5 bases and J by 3 bases, 7 bases remained unmatched. Germline CDR1 reads DFQATT; CDR2 reads SNEGSKA (reference sequence). This CDR3 has 13 residues. The CDR3: CSASRLAGYEQYF. Here the CDR3 DNA reads TGCAGTGCTTCCCGACTAGCTGGCTACGAGCAGTACTTC.

J is TRBJ2-1 and V is TRBV6-6; TRBD1 agrees at 9 bases. CDR3 length: 13 residues. The germline V gene has CDR1 MNHNY and CDR2 SVGAGI (reference sequence). V lost 7 bases and J lost 8; bases outside the gene matches: 6. CDR3 in amino acids: CASKGTGMDEQFF. The CDR3 DNA follows: TGTGCCAGCAAGGGGACAGGGATGGATGAGCAGTTCTTC.

The chain employs TRBV6-2 or TRBV6-3 and TRBJ2-7; D is possibly TRBD1 or TRBD2 (5 bases each). The V gene lost 0 bases and the J gene lost 3 bases, with 15 bases spanning the gap. This CDR3 spans 16 amino acids. Germline CDR1 and CDR2: MNHEY and SVGEGT. CDR3 residues: CASSYSSRDAGYEQYF. CDR3 sequence (DNA): TGTGCCAGCAGTTACTCGTCCAGGGACGCGGGCTACGAGCAGTACTTC.

This clonotype was seen more than once but under ten times. The chain uses TRBV20-1 and TRBJ1-1; D may be TRBD1 (5 bases). CDR3 length: 21 residues. Germline CDR1 DFQATT, CDR2 SNEGSKA (reference sequence). The V end lost 0 bases, the J end lost 0 bases, and 29 bases lay between the germline ends. CDR3 in amino acids: CSARDVLDRFSFQNMNTEAFF. For the CDR3, the DNA is TGCAGTGCTAGAGACGTATTAGACAGATTTTCTTTTCAAAATATGAACACTGAAGCTTTCTTT.

This clonotype was observed at least ten times. The CDR3 loop reads CASSLVGGRSYEQYF. The CDR3 bases are TGTGCCAGCAGCTTAGTAGGGGGCCGTAGCTACGAGCAGTACTTC. The chain is built from TRBV7-2 and TRBJ2-7, with 7 bases lining up with TRBD1. Losses at the gene ends were 1 base for V and 3 bases for J; bases not matched to a gene: 6. The CDR3 contains 15 residues. From germline, CDR1 is SGHTA and CDR2 FQGNSA.